A single T cell receptor (beta chain) is shown here with its context. What it binds is not known. Germline CDR1 SNHLY, CDR2 FYNNEI. The length of the CDR3 is 14 residues. TCRdb re-called the 5' RACE reads and catalogs CDR3 proteins one per entry, DNA excluded. This sample's table has 70,000 to 95,000 distinct CDR3 sequences. This sample was included in a study of monozygotic twins with inflammatory bowel disease. Whole-study findings and limits: Variability in patient repertoires may have come partly from differing immunosuppressive treatments. Concordant and discordant twins showed no difference in repertoire similarity, possibly from limited power. Healthy twins shared more clonotypes with others than IBD patients, most markedly active ones.

Sequenced: blood. This receptor was obtained from a human donor with ulcerative colitis or Crohn's disease, or a healthy co-twin of an affected twin (not recorded which). This chain joins TRBV2 and TRBJ2-2; TCRdb's D call, TRBD1, is unchecked because there is no DNA. The CDR3 sequence: CASSPQGSTGELFF. The full variable domain, rest sourced from reference TRBV2 and TRBJ2-2, is EPEVTQTPSHQVTQMGQEVILRCVPISNHLYFYWYRQILGQKVEFLVSFYNNEISEKSEIFDDQFSVERPDGSNFTLKIRSTKLEDSAMYFCASSPQGSTGELFFGEGSRLTVL.